Sequencing of this T cell receptor (beta chain) was carried out in a study of naive and memory T cell subsets. Study results and caveats: TCR counts from RNA may reflect activation-linked expression changes. Diversity fell and Gini index rose from naive through CM, EM, EMRA.

This clonotype was found once. Its antigen is unidentified. CDR3 size: 15 residues. The V end lost 4 bases, the J end lost 5 bases, and 17 bases lay between the germline ends. Per germline, CDR1 SGHAT and CDR2 FQNNGV. The beta constant-region primer was an equimolar mix of two oligonucleotides covering TRBC1 and TRBC2. Each CDR3 protein gets one entry after TCRdb re-called the UMI-ligation and nested PCR reads with MiXCR. This sample has roughly 21,000 distinct CDR3 sequences; approximately 9.9% occur once, and the top ten carry 15% to 20%. Overnight CMV lysate stimulation of fresh PBMCs defined donor CMV status by CD4+ IFNgamma. Cells stained for CD3, CD4, CD8, CD45RA and CD27 were sorted into four subsets.

The receptor comes from a human donor in good health. This rearrangement joins TRBV11-2 to TRBJ2-5, with no clear D. The sample comprised central memory CD8+ T cells from blood. The CDR3: CASSSPQEIGETQYF. CDR3 sequence (DNA): TGTGCCAGCAGCTCCCCTCAGGAGATTGGGGAGACCCAGTACTTC. The whole variable domain, filled in from reference TRBV11-2 and TRBJ2-5, reads EAGVAQSPRYKIIEKRQSVAFWCNPISGHATLYWYQQILGQGPKLLIQFQNNGVVDDSQLPKDRFSAERLKGVDSTLKIQPAKLEDSAVYLCASSSPQEIGETQYFGPGTRLLVL.